This T cell receptor beta chain was captured by sequencing in a study of cytomegalovirus exposure and HLA in healthy donors. Study observations and caveats: According to a later analysis, donors in an Asian-associated ancestry cluster reportedly had fewer N-insertions than the roughly 720-donor mean. A later analysis found that most CMV-associated TCR beta chains appeared HLA-restricted.

It was with 60 Vbeta and 13 Jbeta primers that the PCR ran. The repertoire was sequenced with immunoSEQ multiplex PCR; TCRdb's copy has only in-frame clones and lacks some. The sample includes about 140,000 clones, roughly 80% seen only once; the top ten take approximately 7%. The CDR3 extends over 16 amino acids. Germline loops: CDR1 LGHNA, CDR2 YSLEER. The V gene end was trimmed by 3 bases and the J gene end by 2 bases; junction bases not matched to a gene: 5. Turning to this clone: Its antigen is undetermined.

The V call is TRBV4-3, the J call TRBJ2-3; 10 bases fit TRBD2. The specimen sequenced was PBMCs. This receptor was obtained from a middle-aged man in good health and CMV-seropositive. CDR3 residues: CASSQVAGGSTDTQYF. In DNA, the CDR3 is TGCGCCAGCAGCCAGGTAGCGGGGGGATCCACAGATACGCAGTATTTT.